What follows are 5 T cell receptor beta chains derived from one specimen sequenced in a study of T cell responses to AZD1222 COVID-19 vaccine. Profiling relied on immunoSEQ multiplex PCR, and the TCRdb table lists in-frame clones only, not all of them. Altogether 100,000 to 120,000 clones are present, about 94% being singletons, with the ten largest covering approximately 2.9%. The material was peripheral blood, obtained 28 days after the second AZD1222 dose. Receptors originate from an adult who received the AZD1222 COVID-19 vaccine.

The chain uses TRBV6-6 and TRBJ1-3; D not certain. The CDR3 spans 14 residues. Germline lookup yields CDR1 MNHNY and CDR2 SVGAGI (reference sequence). The ends were cut back, 5 bases at V and 3 bases at J, with 11 bases in the middle. The CDR3: CASSDVPGGNTIYF. As DNA, the CDR3 is TGTGCCAGCAGTGATGTCCCGGGTGGAAACACCATATATTTT.

The J gene is TRBJ1-1, the V gene TRBV6-1, with unresolved D. The length of the CDR3 is 15 residues. V dropped 0 bases and J dropped 0 bases, with 8 bases sitting between them. CDR1 and CDR2 (germline): MNHNS, SASEGT. The CDR3 sequence is CASSEAIFMNTEAFF. CDR3 coding DNA: TGTGCCAGCAGTGAAGCTATATTTATGAACACTGAAGCTTTCTTT.

J is TRBJ2-2 and V is TRBV12-3 or TRBV12-4; D uncertain. This CDR3 has 13 residues. Trimming stripped 2 bases from V and 3 bases from J, with 4 bases between. CDR3 residues: CASSLYDTGELFF. CDR3 nucleotides: TGTGCCAGCAGTTTATATGACACCGGGGAGCTGTTTTTT.

J is TRBJ1-5 and V is TRBV6-1, with TRBD1 matching 7 bases. Germline CDR1 MNHNS, CDR2 SASEGT. The CDR3 consists of 16 residues. V trimming: 0 bases; J trimming: 6 bases; junction bases outside the gene matches: 8. CDR3 residues: CASSEATHRGGQPQHF. DNA for the CDR3: TGTGCCAGCAGTGAAGCTACCCACAGGGGAGGTCAGCCCCAGCATTTT.

The chain is built from TRBV4-1 and TRBJ1-5, with 9 bases identical to TRBD1. The CDR3 is 16 residues long. Per the germline V gene, CDR1 is MGHRA and CDR2 is YSYEKL. With 4 bases clipped from V and 0 bases from J, the junction kept 4 bases outside the gene matches. In DNA form, the CDR3 reads TGCGCCAGCAGCCCAAAGGACAGGGGTAGCAATCAGCCCCAGCATTTT. Its translation: CASSPKDRGSNQPQHF.